What follows are 22 T cell receptor beta chains derived from one specimen sequenced in a study of cytomegalovirus exposure and HLA in healthy donors. The study ran its PCR with 60 Vbeta and 13 Jbeta primers. Assay: immunoSEQ multiplex PCR; the TCRdb copy retains only in-frame clones and omits some. Of 140,000 to 150,000 clones in the sample, about 72% were seen once. Sequenced: PBMCs. Receptors originate from a man in his forties in good health and CMV-seronegative.

V and J are TRBV28 and TRBJ1-2; a weak D match, TRBD1 (5 bases). This CDR3 comprises 11 residues. V was clipped by 3 bases and J by 7 bases, with 6 bases between them. Per the germline V gene, CDR1 is MDHEN and CDR2 is SYDVKM. CDR3 residues: CASSFRVGYTF. DNA for the CDR3: TGTGCCAGCAGTTTCAGGGTTGGCTACACCTTC.

The gene calls are TRBV29-1 and TRBJ2-6; D may be TRBD1 (5 bases). CDR1 is SQVTM, CDR2 ANQGSEA, per germline. With 4 bases removed from V and 1 base from J, the gap between germline ends came to 17 bases. The length of the CDR3 is 17 residues. CDR3 bases: TGCAGCGTTGGGCAGGGATCATGGATATCTGGGGCCAACGTCCTGACTTTC. Protein product: CSVGQGSWISGANVLTF.

The CDR3 reads CASSQDGEQYF. As DNA, the CDR3 is TGCGCCAGCAGCCAAGATGGGGAGCAGTACTTC. The chain is built from TRBV4-1 and TRBJ2-5; possible D gene TRBD2, 5 bases. Trimming left V 0 bases short and J 11 bases short, with 7 bases between. This CDR3 has 11 residues. In germline, CDR1 is MGHRA, CDR2 YSYEKL.

The table lists this clone with a few counts. This chain joins TRBV14 and TRBJ2-5; 8 bases agree with TRBD1. Germline assignment: CDR1 SGHDN and CDR2 FVKESK. The CDR3 consists of 16 residues. Trimming removed 2 bases from V and 4 bases from J; junction bases left unmatched: 9. CDR3 DNA: TGTGCCAGCAGCCAACTATTAAGACAGGGGTCAGAGACCCAGTACTTC. As protein: CASSQLLRQGSETQYF.

V and J are TRBV7-2 and TRBJ1-2, with D unclear. Germline values: CDR1 SGHTA, CDR2 FQGNSA. The CDR3 covers 13 residues. Trimming left V 7 bases short and J 7 bases short, with 16 bases between. The CDR3 spells CASTSSGGGGYTF. DNA for the CDR3: TGTGCCAGCACCTCCAGTGGAGGTGGTGGCTACACCTTC.

The rearrangement uses TRBV30 and TRBJ1-3, with D hard to call. The CDR3 totals 13 residues. Between the trimmed V and J ends, which lost 2 bases and 3 bases, there was a span of 8 bases. Germline V gene lookup returns CDR1 GTSNPN and CDR2 SVGIG (reference sequence). CDR3 DNA sequence: TGTGCCTGGAGTCCCGGGGTTGGAAACACCATATATTTT. It yields the protein CAWSPGVGNTIYF.

The genes are TRBV5-1 and TRBJ2-5; the D gene is possibly TRBD2 (5 bases). CDR1 and CDR2 from the germline V gene are SGHRS and YFSETQ. Trimming shortened V by 3 bases and J by 3 bases, and 15 bases separated the two germline ends. The CDR3 length is 15 residues. The CDR3 coding sequence is TGCGCCAGCAGCTGGACGACGGGGAGCGAAGAGACCCAGTACTTC. Translating it yields CASSWTTGSEETQYF.

This chain links TRBV27 with TRBJ1-5; 8 nucleotides match TRBD1. Germline values: CDR1 MNHEY, CDR2 SMNVEV (reference sequence). Unmatched junction bases numbered 2, after V lost 4 bases and J lost 0 bases. There are 15 residues in the CDR3. The CDR3: CASSSGQASNQPQHF. DNA for the CDR3: TGTGCCAGCAGTTCGGGACAGGCTAGCAATCAGCCCCAGCATTTT.

This chain joins TRBV7-2 and TRBJ2-2; TRBD1 agrees at 7 bases. Looked up from germline, CDR1 is SGHTA and CDR2 is FQGNSA. The V segment lost 1 base and the J segment 5 bases; nucleotides outside the gene matches: 4. This CDR3 comprises 15 residues. Here the CDR3 DNA reads TGTGCCAGCAGCTTAGAGGGCAGGGGGACCGGGGAGCTGTTTTTT. Translation: CASSLEGRGTGELFF.

This chain links TRBV10-2 with TRBJ2-7; TRBD1 aligns across 7 bases. Per germline, CDR1 WSHSY and CDR2 SAAADI. The CDR3 covers 14 residues. Trimming took 9 bases from V and 0 from J; bases not matched to a gene: 8. CDR3 DNA: TGCGCCAGTGGCGAGACAGGGAACTCCTACGAGCAGTACTTC. Translated: CASGETGNSYEQYF.

This chain links TRBV5-1 with TRBJ2-7, with 11 bases matching TRBD1. The V segment lost 3 bases and the J segment 9 bases; nucleotides outside the gene matches: 20. This CDR3 is built from 18 residues. CDR1 is SGHRS, CDR2 YFSETQ, per germline. Written as DNA, the CDR3 is TGCGCCAGCAGCTCTGTCCCCAGGACAGGGGGCGTACCAGGGCGGCAGTACTTC. It is translated as CASSSVPRTGGVPGRQYF.

The rearrangement joins TRBV7-8 to TRBJ2-7, with 9 bases aligning to TRBD1. This CDR3 contains 15 residues. After removal of 1 base from V and 4 bases from J, the junction contained 5 bases not matched to a gene. Germline V lookup: CDR1 SGHVS, CDR2 FQNEAQ. CDR3 sequence (DNA): TGTGCCAGCAGCTTAGACGCCGGGACAGGGTACGAGCAGTACTTC. Its protein is CASSLDAGTGYEQYF.

The chain has TRBV2 and TRBJ1-5; 9 positions match TRBD1. CDR1 and CDR2 (germline): SNHLY, FYNNEI. The V and J ends lost 6 bases and 4 bases, in that order; junction bases with no gene match: 7. The CDR3 extends over 15 amino acids. The CDR3 loop reads CASRPGTGYNQPQHF. The CDR3 DNA reads as TGTGCCAGCAGGCCCGGGACAGGGTATAATCAGCCCCAGCATTTT. Full variable domain (outside the CDR3, taken from reference TRBV2 and TRBJ1-5): EPEVTQTPSHQVTQMGQEVILRCVPISNHLYFYWYRQILGQKVEFLVSFYNNEISEKSEIFDDQFSVERPDGSNFTLKIRSTKLEDSAMYFCASRPGTGYNQPQHFGDGTRLSIL.

The rearrangement joins TRBV27 to TRBJ2-7, with TRBD2 as a possible D gene (6 bases). Germline CDR1 and CDR2: MNHEY and SMNVEV (reference sequence). The germline V and J ends were trimmed by 3 bases and 3 bases, with 9 bases remaining between them. This CDR3 spans 13 amino acids. The CDR3: CASSFPGSYEQYF. Here the CDR3 DNA reads TGTGCCAGCAGTTTCCCCGGGAGCTACGAGCAGTACTTC.

V is TRBV6-5 and J is TRBJ1-2; D is unclear. Looked up from germline, CDR1 is MNHEY and CDR2 is SVGAGI. The CDR3 has 15 amino acids. V lost 0 bases, J lost 1 base, and 9 bases lay in between. The CDR3 bases are TGTGCCAGCAGTTACTCGACTGCCAATAACTATGGCTACACCTTC. As protein: CASSYSTANNYGYTF.

This chain uses TRBV27 with TRBJ1-5; D is possibly TRBD1 (5 bases). V was cut by 3 bases and J by 6 bases, with 9 bases left in between. The germline V gene has CDR1 MNHEY and CDR2 SMNVEV (reference sequence). The CDR3 runs 13 residues. In nucleotides, the CDR3 is TGTGCCAGCAGTTTCAGGGCGGCTCAGCCCCAGCATTTT. Amino acid sequence: CASSFRAAQPQHF.

The chain is built from TRBV7-9 and TRBJ1-5, with D tentatively TRBD1 (6 bases). The CDR3 length is 12 residues. CDR1 and CDR2 (germline): SEHNR, FQNEAQ (reference sequence). The ends were cut back, 6 bases at V and 6 bases at J, with 9 bases in the middle. The CDR3 DNA reads as TGTGCCAGCAGAACAGGGACTCAGCCCCAGCATTTT. This sequence encodes CASRTGTQPQHF.

In its sample, this clone was seen a few times. V usage is TRBV19 and J usage is TRBJ2-2; no clear D. This CDR3 has 13 amino acids. V lost 3 bases, J lost 6 bases, and 8 bases lay in between. CDR1 is LNHDA, CDR2 SQIVND, per germline (reference sequence). The chain's CDR3 is CASSISGSGELFF. CDR3 bases: TGTGCCAGTAGTATTTCGGGTTCCGGGGAGCTGTTTTTT.

This clone was counted between two and nine times. The gene calls are TRBV7-2 and TRBJ2-3, with 7 bases matching TRBD2. After removal of 4 bases from V and 6 bases from J, the junction contained 10 bases not matched to a gene. Germline CDR1 is SGHTA and CDR2 is FQGNSA. This CDR3 spans 15 amino acids. CDR3 in amino acids: CASSYRSPGGDTQYF. The CDR3 nucleotides read TGTGCCAGCAGCTACCGCAGCCCCGGGGGGGATACGCAGTATTTT.

This chain connects TRBV5-6 to TRBJ1-1; D is undetermined. Germline V gene data show CDR1 as SGHDT and CDR2 as YYEEEE. The length of the CDR3 is 13 residues. The V end was cut by 4 bases, the J end by 7 bases, with 14 bases between. The chain's CDR3 is CASSRDAGNEAFF. The DNA for the CDR3 is TGTGCCAGCAGCCGTGACGCGGGTAATGAAGCTTTCTTT.

The chain uses TRBV6-6 and TRBJ2-1; no clear D gene. There are 15 residues in the CDR3. Germline lookup yields CDR1 MNHNY and CDR2 SVGAGI (reference sequence). The germline V and J ends were trimmed by 5 bases and 1 base, with 12 bases remaining between them. As DNA, the CDR3 is TGTGCCAGCAGTCCGAACTCGCCGTCCTACAATGAGCAGTTCTTC. It specifies CASSPNSPSYNEQFF.

The V and J genes are TRBV11-2 and TRBJ1-3; possibly TRBD1 for D (6 bases). CDR3 length: 13 residues. The germline V and J ends were trimmed by 7 bases and 4 bases, with 11 bases remaining between them. CDR1 and CDR2 from the germline V gene are SGHAT and FQNNGV. Written as DNA, the CDR3 is TGTGCCAGCAACGGGGGGGGCGGAAACACCATATATTTT. It is translated as CASNGGGGNTIYF. The full variable domain, its missing parts supplied by reference TRBV11-2 and TRBJ1-3, is EAGVAQSPRYKIIEKRQSVAFWCNPISGHATLYWYQQILGQGPKLLIQFQNNGVVDDSQLPKDRFSAERLKGVDSTLKIQPAKLEDSAVYLCASNGGGGNTIYFGEGSWLTVV.